This T cell receptor beta chain was profiled in a study of OX40 agonist ivuxolimab in advanced cancers. In the study overall: Ivuxolimab was a fully human IgG2 agonistic monoclonal antibody targeting the costimulatory receptor OX40 (CD134). Intravenous ivuxolimab was administered to patients every 2 weeks at six dose levels: 0.01, 0.1, 0.3, 1.5, 3 and 10 mg/kg. Of the 50 or so patients in dose escalation, about 20 had hepatocellular carcinoma, some 15 had melanoma, 9 had renal cell carcinoma and 9 had head and neck cancer. In the dose-escalation cohort, around four fifths of patients were male, and the mean age was 60 years with a range of about 23 to 79. Patients were allowed to have had prior anti-PD-1, anti-PD-L1 or anti-CTLA-4 therapy, and 40% to 45% of the dose-escalation patients had previously received checkpoint inhibitors. Partial responses occurred in three dose-escalation patients: two with cutaneous melanoma and one with hepatocellular carcinoma. The purpose of peripheral TCRbeta sequencing was to test whether ivuxolimab changed TCR sequence diversity and led to clonal T-cell expansion. The paper covers the monotherapy dose-escalation part of the phase I ivuxolimab trial, which included N ≈ 50 patients.

Sequences WNHNN (CDR1) and SYGVQD (CDR2) are obtained from the germline V gene (reference sequence). The CDR3 runs 12 amino acids, cysteine and phenylalanine included. The retained sequence is limited to the CDR3, 36 bases, with the frame set at the first base. Between the V and J ends, shortened by 5 bases and 6 bases respectively, the junction contains 10 bases. Patients with autoimmune disease history or receiving systemic immunosuppression were excluded from the trial. Peripheral blood for TCR sequencing was collected from all dose cohorts at baseline, on cycle 4 day 1, and on cycle 7 day 1. The samples were drawn from a first-in-human, open-label, multicenter phase I dose-escalation trial of ivuxolimab. Adults with locally advanced or metastatic melanoma, renal cell, hepatocellular, or head and neck squamous cell carcinoma were enrolled in the trial. Before TCR sequencing, CD4+ T cells and CD8+ T cells from peripheral blood were sorted into separate populations.

What the work shows at the level of the full study, not this receptor alone: At doses of 0.1 to 3.0 mg/kg, clonal expansion of both CD4+ and CD8+ T cells in blood was seen between baseline and week 6. In partial responders in the 0.1-3.0 mg/kg groups, normalized peripheral clonal expansion was found to be among the lowest, especially among CD8+ T cells. Antigen specificity was not determined for the clonally expanded peripheral T cells. Low levels of normalized T-cell clonal expansion were also seen in some patients who did not respond. On average, CD8+ T cells showed more expanded clones than CD4+ T cells after ivuxolimab.

For sequencing of the TCRbeta CDR3 region, genomic DNA was extracted from the sorted cells. TCRbeta CDR3 regions were sequenced using the immunoSEQ Assay. Not all clones reach the TCRdb copy of this immuneACCESS table, which keeps in-frame sequences only. Checked studies attribute under half of the gap to unresolved V genes and leave the rest unexplained. In all, the sample holds around 41,000 clones, and 70% to 90% of those were seen once. The biggest ten clones account for approximately 6% of the sample. With regard to this clone: No antigen is known for it. No per-base quality is available; no much larger clone lies one base away.

The sequence derives from an adult with an advanced solid tumor such as melanoma, head and neck, liver or kidney cancer. Recombination connected TRBV10-1 to TRBJ1-1; the D gene is possibly TRBD1, with 5 bases matching. The source was CD4+ or CD8+ T cells sorted from blood, collected in a trial of the OX40 agonist ivuxolimab. The CDR3 sequence is CASSSGTAEAFF. The base sequence is TGCGCCAGCAGTTCCGGGACGGCTGAAGCTTTCTTT.